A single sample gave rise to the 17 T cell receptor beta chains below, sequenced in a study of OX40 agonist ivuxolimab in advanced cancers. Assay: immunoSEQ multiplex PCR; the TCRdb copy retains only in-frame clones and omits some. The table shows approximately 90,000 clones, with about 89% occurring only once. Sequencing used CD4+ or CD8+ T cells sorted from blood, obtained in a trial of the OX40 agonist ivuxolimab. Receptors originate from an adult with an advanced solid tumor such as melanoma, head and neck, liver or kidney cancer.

As DNA, the CDR3 is TGTGCCAGTAGTAGGCAATTGGGACTAGCGGGATTGAATGAGCAGTTCTTC. It encodes CASSRQLGLAGLNEQFF. This chain links TRBV19 with TRBJ2-1, with TRBD2 matching over 13 bases. V was pared by 4 bases and J by 7 bases, with 10 bases of the junction left unmatched. This CDR3 is 17 amino acids long. Germline V gives CDR1 LNHDA, CDR2 SQIVND (reference sequence).

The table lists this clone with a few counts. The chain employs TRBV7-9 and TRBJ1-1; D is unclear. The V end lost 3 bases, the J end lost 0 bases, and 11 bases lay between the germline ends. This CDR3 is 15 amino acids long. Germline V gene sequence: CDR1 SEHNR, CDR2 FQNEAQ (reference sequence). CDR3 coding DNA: TGTGCCAGCAGCTTTAAAGGCGAAATGAACACTGAAGCTTTCTTT. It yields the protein CASSFKGEMNTEAFF.

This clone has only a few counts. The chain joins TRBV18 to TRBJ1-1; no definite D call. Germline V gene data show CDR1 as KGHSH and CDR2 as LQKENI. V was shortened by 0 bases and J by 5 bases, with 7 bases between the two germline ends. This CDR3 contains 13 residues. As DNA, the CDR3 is TGTGCCAGCTCACCACCAGGGTGGACTGAAGCTTTCTTT. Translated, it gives CASSPPGWTEAFF.

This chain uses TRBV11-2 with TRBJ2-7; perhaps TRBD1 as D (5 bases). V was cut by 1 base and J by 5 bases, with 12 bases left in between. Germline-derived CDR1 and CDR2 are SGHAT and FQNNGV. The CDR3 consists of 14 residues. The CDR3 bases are TGTGCCAGCAGCTTAGCACAGGAGCAGGACGAGCAGTACTTC. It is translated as CASSLAQEQDEQYF.

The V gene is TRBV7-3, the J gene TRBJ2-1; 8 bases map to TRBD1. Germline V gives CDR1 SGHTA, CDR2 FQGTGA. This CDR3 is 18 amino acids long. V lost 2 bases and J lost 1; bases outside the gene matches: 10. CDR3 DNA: TGTGCCAGCAGCTTAGGTGACAGGGGCCTCCTTTCCTACAATGAGCAGTTCTTC. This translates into CASSLGDRGLLSYNEQFF.

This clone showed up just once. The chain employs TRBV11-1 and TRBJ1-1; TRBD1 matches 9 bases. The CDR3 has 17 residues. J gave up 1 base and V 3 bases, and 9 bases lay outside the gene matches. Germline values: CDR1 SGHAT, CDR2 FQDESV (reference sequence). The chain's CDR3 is CASSFVPGQGTNTEAFF. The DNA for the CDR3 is TGTGCCAGCAGCTTTGTCCCGGGACAGGGAACGAACACTGAAGCTTTCTTT.

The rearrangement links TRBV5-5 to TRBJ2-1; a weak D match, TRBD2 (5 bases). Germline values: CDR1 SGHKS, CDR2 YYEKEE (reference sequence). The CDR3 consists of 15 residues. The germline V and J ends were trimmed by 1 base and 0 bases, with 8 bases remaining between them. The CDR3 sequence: CASSLSAGSYNEQFF. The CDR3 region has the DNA TGTGCCAGCAGCTTGTCGGCGGGCTCCTACAATGAGCAGTTCTTC. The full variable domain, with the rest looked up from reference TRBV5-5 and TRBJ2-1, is DAGVTQSPTHLIKTRGQQVTLRCSPISGHKSVSWYQQVLGQGPQFIFQYYEKEERGRGNFPDRFSARQFPNYSSELNVNALLLGDSALYLCASSLSAGSYNEQFFGPGTRLTVL.

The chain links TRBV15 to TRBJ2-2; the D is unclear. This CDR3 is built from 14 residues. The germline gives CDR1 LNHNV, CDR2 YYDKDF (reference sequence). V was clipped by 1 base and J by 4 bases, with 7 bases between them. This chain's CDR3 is CATSRGGGTGELFF. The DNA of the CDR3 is TGTGCCACCAGCAGAGGGGGTGGCACCGGGGAGCTGTTTTTT.

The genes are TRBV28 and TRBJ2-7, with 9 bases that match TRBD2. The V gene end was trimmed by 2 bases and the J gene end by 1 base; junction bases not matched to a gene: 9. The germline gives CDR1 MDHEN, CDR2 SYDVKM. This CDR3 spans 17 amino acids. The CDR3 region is CASSLDPSGTISYEQYF. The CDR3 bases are TGTGCCAGCAGTTTAGATCCTAGCGGGACGATTTCCTACGAGCAGTACTTC. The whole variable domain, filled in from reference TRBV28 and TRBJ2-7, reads DVKVTQSSRYLVKRTGEKVFLECVQDMDHENMFWYRQDPGLGLRLIYFSYDVKMKEKGDIPEGYSVSREKKERFSLILESASTNQTSMYLCASSLDPSGTISYEQYFGPGTRLTVT.

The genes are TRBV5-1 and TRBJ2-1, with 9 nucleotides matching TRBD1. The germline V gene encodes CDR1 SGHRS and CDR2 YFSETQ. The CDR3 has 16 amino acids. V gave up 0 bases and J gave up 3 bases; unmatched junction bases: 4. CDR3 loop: CASSLGDRDYYNEQFF. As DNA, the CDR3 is TGCGCCAGCAGCTTGGGGGACAGGGACTACTACAATGAGCAGTTCTTC. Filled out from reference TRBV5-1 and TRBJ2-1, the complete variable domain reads KAGVTQTPRYLIKTRGQQVTLSCSPISGHRSVSWYQQTPGQGLQFLFEYFSETQRNKGNFPGRFSGRQFSNSRSEMNVSTLELGDSALYLCASSLGDRDYYNEQFFGPGTRLTVL.

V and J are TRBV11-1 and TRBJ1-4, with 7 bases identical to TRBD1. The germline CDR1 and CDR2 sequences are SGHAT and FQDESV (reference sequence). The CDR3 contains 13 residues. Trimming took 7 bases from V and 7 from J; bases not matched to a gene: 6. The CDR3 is CASKDRVGEKLFF. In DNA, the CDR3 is TGTGCCAGCAAAGACAGGGTTGGTGAAAAACTGTTTTTT.

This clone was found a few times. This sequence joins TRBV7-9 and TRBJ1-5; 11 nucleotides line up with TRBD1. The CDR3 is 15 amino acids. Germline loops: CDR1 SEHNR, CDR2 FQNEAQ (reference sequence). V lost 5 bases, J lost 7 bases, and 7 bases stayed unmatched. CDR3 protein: CASSQEGTGGQPQHF. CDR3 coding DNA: TGTGCCAGCAGCCAAGAAGGGACAGGGGGGCAGCCCCAGCATTTT.

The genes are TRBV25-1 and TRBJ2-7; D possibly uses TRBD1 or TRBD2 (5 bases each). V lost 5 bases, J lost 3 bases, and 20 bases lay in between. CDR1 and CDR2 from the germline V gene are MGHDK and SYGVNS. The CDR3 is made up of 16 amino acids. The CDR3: CASSSNRDPGFYEQYF. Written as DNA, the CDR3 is TGTGCCAGCAGTTCTAACCGGGACCCGGGGTTCTACGAGCAGTACTTC.

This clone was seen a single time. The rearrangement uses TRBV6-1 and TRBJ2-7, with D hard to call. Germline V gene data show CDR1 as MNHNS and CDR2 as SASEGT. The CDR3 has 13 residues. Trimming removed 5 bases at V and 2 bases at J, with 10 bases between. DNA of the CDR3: TGTGCCAGCAGTCCTAAGGGCACCTACGAGCAGTACTTC. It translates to CASSPKGTYEQYF.

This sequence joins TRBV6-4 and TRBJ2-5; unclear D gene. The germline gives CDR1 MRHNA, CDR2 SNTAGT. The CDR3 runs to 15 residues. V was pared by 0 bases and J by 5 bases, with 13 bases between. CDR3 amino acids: CASSDSGRLGETQYF. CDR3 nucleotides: TGTGCCAGCAGTGACTCGGGCAGGCTAGGGGAGACCCAGTACTTC.

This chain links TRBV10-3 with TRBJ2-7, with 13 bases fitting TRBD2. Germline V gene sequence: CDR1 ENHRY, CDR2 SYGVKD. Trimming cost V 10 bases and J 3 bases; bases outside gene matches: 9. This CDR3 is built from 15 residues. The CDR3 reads CATYGTSGEGYEQYF. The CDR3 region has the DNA TGTGCCACATATGGGACTAGCGGGGAAGGCTACGAGCAGTACTTC.

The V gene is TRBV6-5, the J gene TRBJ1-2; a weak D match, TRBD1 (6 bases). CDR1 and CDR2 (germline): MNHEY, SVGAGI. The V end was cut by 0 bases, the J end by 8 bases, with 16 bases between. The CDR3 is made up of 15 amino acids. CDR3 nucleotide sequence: TGTGCCAGCAGTTACTCCCTACAGGGTACAGGGGGCTACACCTTC. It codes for CASSYSLQGTGGYTF.